The 2 T cell receptor beta chains in this list originate from one sample, sequenced in a study of cytomegalovirus exposure and HLA in healthy donors. The PCR was carried out with 60 Vbeta primers and 13 Jbeta primers. TCRdb keeps only in-frame clones here, not all; method: immunoSEQ multiplex PCR. Of 100,000 to 150,000 clones listed, about 78% are singletons. The sample was PBMCs. These receptors were taken from a female donor in good health and CMV-seronegative.

The gene calls are TRBV5-1 and TRBJ1-2; the D gene is possibly TRBD1 (5 bases). Per germline, CDR1 SGHRS and CDR2 YFSETQ. Trimming took off 5 bases at V and 7 bases at J, with 15 bases between the two ends. This CDR3 spans 13 amino acids. The CDR3 loop is CASRSTQGSGYTF. CDR3 nucleotide sequence: TGCGCCAGCAGAAGCACCCAGGGTTCTGGCTACACCTTC.

V gene TRBV5-1 combines with J gene TRBJ2-7; D perhaps matches TRBD2 (5 bases). The V end was cut by 10 bases, the J end by 4 bases, with 21 bases between. The CDR3 sequence is 14 residues long. Germline V gene lookup returns CDR1 SGHRS and CDR2 YFSETQ. The CDR3 DNA reads TGCGCCTCCCGTCCCGGCTGGGAGAGGTACGAGCAGTACTTC. Translation: CASRPGWERYEQYF.